This entry is about one T cell receptor (beta chain). Antigen: not known. Sequencing used immunoSEQ multiplex PCR; TCRdb keeps in-frame clones, though not all of them. Among 42,000 or so clones listed, 75% to 90% were seen once. The data were taken from a study of OX40 agonist ivuxolimab in advanced cancers. Looking at the study overall: The dose-escalation cohort had hepatocellular carcinoma, melanoma, renal cell or head and neck cancer. Study-wide results and limits: Averaging showed that CD8+ T cells had more expanded clones than CD4+ did.

Sequences were derived from CD4+ or CD8+ T cells sorted from blood, sampled in a trial of the OX40 agonist ivuxolimab. This clonotype originated in an adult with an advanced solid tumor such as melanoma, head and neck, liver or kidney cancer.

CDR3 sequence: CASSLSGEGGTQYF. CDR3 nucleotide sequence: TGTGCCAGCAGCTTGAGCGGGGAGGGGGGGACGCAGTATTTT. The chain links TRBV7-9 to TRBJ2-3; TRBD2 is a possible D gene (7 bases). Germline V gene sequence: CDR1 SEHNR, CDR2 FQNEAQ (reference sequence). Trimming stripped 3 bases from V and 9 bases from J, with 16 bases between. This CDR3 has 14 residues. Full variable domain (outside the CDR3, taken from reference TRBV7-9 and TRBJ2-3): DTGVSQNPRHKITKRGQNVTFRCDPISEHNRLYWYRQTLGQGPEFLTYFQNEAQLEKSRLLSDRFSAERPKGSFSTLEIQRTEQGDSAMYLCASSLSGEGGTQYFGPGTRLTVL.